This TCR beta chain was documented in a study of cytomegalovirus exposure and HLA in healthy donors. This clone was recorded a few times. This CDR3 is 14 amino acids long. The germline CDR1 and CDR2 sequences are SEHNR and FQNEAQ (reference sequence). The J segment lost 3 bases and the V segment lost 2 bases, leaving 3 bases of the junction unmatched. 13 Jbeta primers and 60 Vbeta primers were used for the PCR. The protocol was immunoSEQ multiplex PCR, while the TCRdb copy is restricted to in-frame clones and leaves out a portion. Among roughly 45,000 clones listed, roughly half were seen once. The clonotype was recovered from a man in his sixties in good health and CMV-seronegative. The sequencing sample was made of PBMCs. The rearrangement uses TRBV7-9 and TRBJ2-7, with TRBD2 matching over 8 bases. CDR3 loop: CASSLRSGSYEQYF. The CDR3, as DNA: TGTGCCAGCAGCTTAAGAAGCGGGAGCTACGAGCAGTACTTC.